One and the same sample provided the 24 T cell receptor beta chains below, sequenced in a study of CD8+ T cells in alopecia areata. RNA extraction was followed by reverse transcription into cDNA, which acted as the sequencing template. Libraries were prepared by immunoSEQ multiplex PCR; TCRdb keeps only in-frame clonotypes and omits some of them. In the table there are 150,000 or so clones, approximately 87% of which are singletons. The sequencing used CD8+ T cells sorted from blood, collected at week 0. The receptors stem from a human donor with alopecia areata.

The gene calls are TRBV19 and TRBJ1-5; no clear D gene. Germline CDR1 is LNHDA and CDR2 is SQIVND (reference sequence). There are 15 residues in the CDR3. V was clipped by 3 bases and J by 3 bases, with 12 bases between them. The CDR3 nucleotides are TGTGCCAGTAGTATCCAGTTACAGACCAATCAGCCCCAGCATTTT. Translated, it gives CASSIQLQTNQPQHF.

The V and J genes are TRBV6-5 and TRBJ2-7, with D perhaps matching TRBD1 or TRBD2 (6 bases each). This CDR3 has 16 residues. Germline V gene data show CDR1 as MNHEY and CDR2 as SVGAGI. V lost 0 bases and J lost 2, with 14 bases in between. The CDR3 loop is CASSYSSGGGPYEQYF. For the CDR3, the DNA is TGTGCCAGCAGTTACTCGAGCGGAGGGGGACCCTACGAGCAGTACTTC.

The CDR3 here is CASSLRQDKTPYF. DNA of the CDR3: TGTGCCAGCAGCTTGCGACAGGACAAAACCCCGTATTTT. V and J are TRBV11-2 and TRBJ2-3; D may be TRBD1 (6 bases). The V end was cut by 3 bases, the J end by 14 bases, with 18 bases between. The CDR3 length is 13 residues. Looked up from germline, CDR1 is SGHAT and CDR2 is FQNNGV.

The chain recombines TRBV6-4 with TRBJ2-3, with 8 bases that match TRBD1. The CDR3 has 17 residues. The J segment lost 1 base and the V segment lost 6 bases, leaving 12 bases of the junction unmatched. Germline V gene data show CDR1 as MRHNA and CDR2 as SNTAGT. The CDR3: CASSAKTGGVGTDTQYF. Written as DNA, the CDR3 is TGTGCCAGCAGCGCCAAAACAGGGGGAGTAGGCACAGATACGCAGTATTTT.

The rearrangement joins TRBV6-4 to TRBJ2-7; D remains unclear. Germline CDR1 MRHNA, CDR2 SNTAGT. With 3 bases removed from V and 3 bases from J, the gap between germline ends came to 9 bases. CDR3 length equals 13 residues. The CDR3 DNA follows: TGTGCCAGCAGTGAAAATGGTGGCTACGAGCAGTACTTC. Residues: CASSENGGYEQYF.

The CDR3 region has the DNA TGTGCCAGCAGCGTAGCTCCGGGACAGATTGTCACCGGGGAGCTGTTTTTT. This translates into CASSVAPGQIVTGELFF. The chain links TRBV9 to TRBJ2-2, with TRBD1 matching over 7 bases. The CDR3 consists of 17 residues. J was trimmed by 4 bases and V by 0 bases; bases with no gene match: 9. Germline V CDR1 and CDR2: SGDLS, YYNGEE.

The rearrangement links TRBV29-1 to TRBJ2-5; the D gene is possibly TRBD1 (5 bases). The J call is doubtful: the DNA matches TRBJ2-7 better. This CDR3 contains 10 residues. Germline loops: CDR1 SQVTM, CDR2 ANQGSEA. The CDR3 loop is CSADNPEQYF. The CDR3 DNA follows: TGCAGCGCGGACAATCCCGAGCAGTACTTC.

V gene TRBV7-4 combines with J gene TRBJ2-7, with a weak D call TRBD2 (6 bases). Germline V gene sequence: CDR1 SGHVT, CDR2 SQSDAQ. V lost 5 bases and J lost 7, with 21 bases in between. The CDR3 extends over 15 amino acids. The DNA for the CDR3 is TGTGCCAGCAGCCCTATCAGGGAGGAAGGTCGTGAGCAGTACTTC. It specifies CASSPIREEGREQYF.

V gene TRBV7-9 combines with J gene TRBJ2-1; no definite D call. V gave up 6 bases and J gave up 6 bases, with 9 bases separating them. From germline, CDR1 is SEHNR and CDR2 FQNEAQ (reference sequence). The CDR3 spans 12 residues. CDR3 coding DNA: TGTGCCAGCAGTCGGGCCGCCAATGAGCAGTTCTTC. The encoded protein is CASSRAANEQFF.

The chain links TRBV2 to TRBJ2-1, with 9 bases matching TRBD1. Germline lookup yields CDR1 SNHLY and CDR2 FYNNEI. V was pared by 6 bases and J by 3 bases, with 6 bases of the junction left unmatched. The CDR3 has 15 residues. CDR3 in amino acids: CASRDGQGYYNEQFF. CDR3 coding DNA: TGTGCCAGCAGGGATGGACAGGGGTACTACAATGAGCAGTTCTTC.

This clone was counted once. This same CDR3 is encoded by further DNA sequences in the sample. This chain joins TRBV11-2 and TRBJ1-1; D unresolved. The CDR3 runs to 13 residues. Per germline, CDR1 SGHAT and CDR2 FQNNGV. Trimming pared 0 bases from V and 0 bases from J, leaving 2 bases between. CDR3 nucleotides: TGTGCCAGCAGCTTAGAAATGAACACTGAAGCTTTCTTT. Protein: CASSLEMNTEAFF.

With respect to this clone: The same CDR3 can be traced to other DNA sequences in this sample. This sequence joins TRBV7-6 and TRBJ2-3, with 8 bases lining up with TRBD1. V was clipped by 5 bases and J by 7 bases; unmatched bases: 14. Germline lookup yields CDR1 SGHVS and CDR2 FNYEAQ. The CDR3 has 16 residues. The CDR3 DNA sequence: TGTGCCAGCAGCACCCGGCGGGACAGGACCAGTAATACGCAGTATTTT. Translating gives CASSTRRDRTSNTQYF.

The chain couples TRBV7-9 to TRBJ2-5; TRBD2 is a possible D gene (6 bases). The germline V gene has CDR1 SEHNR and CDR2 FQNEAQ (reference sequence). V was pared by 4 bases and J by 4 bases, with 19 bases between. There are 16 residues in the CDR3. CDR3: CASSSPDQDYLETQYF. CDR3 sequence (DNA): TGTGCCAGCAGCTCCCCGGACCAGGACTATCTAGAGACCCAGTACTTC.

This clone was seen only a few times. The chain combines TRBV29-1 with TRBJ2-7, with 9 bases matching TRBD2. CDR3 length: 15 amino acids. From germline, CDR1 is SQVTM and CDR2 ANQGSEA. Trimming removed 1 base from V and 2 bases from J; junction bases left unmatched: 6. CDR3 in DNA: TGCAGCGTTGAAGGGTTCGCTAGCGGGACCTACGAGCAGTACTTC. Its translation is CSVEGFASGTYEQYF.

This chain links TRBV7-6 with TRBJ2-1, with D uncertain. Germline values: CDR1 SGHVS, CDR2 FNYEAQ. Between the trimmed V and J ends, which lost 2 bases and 4 bases, there was a span of 6 bases. The CDR3 has 13 residues. CDR3 sequence (DNA): TGTGCCAGCAGCTTAACCGATTACAATGAGCAGTTCTTC. Its protein product is CASSLTDYNEQFF.

The V call is TRBV9, the J call TRBJ1-1; D is ambiguous. V was pared by 3 bases and J by 5 bases, with 5 bases between. The V gene's germline CDR1 is SGDLS and CDR2 YYNGEE. This CDR3 is 11 amino acids long. This chain's CDR3 is CASSAQTEAFF. DNA of the CDR3: TGTGCCAGCAGCGCACAAACTGAAGCTTTCTTT.

The chain couples TRBV29-1 to TRBJ2-7, with TRBD2 identical over 11 bases. The CDR3 length is 16 residues. Germline V gives CDR1 SQVTM, CDR2 ANQGSEA. After removal of 1 base from V and 2 bases from J, the junction contained 7 bases not matched to a gene. CDR3 bases: TGCAGCGTTGAAGGCCAACTAGCGGGAGCTCCCTACGAGCAGTACTTC. Translation: CSVEGQLAGAPYEQYF.

This rearrangement joins TRBV6-1 to TRBJ2-7; a possible D gene is TRBD1 (6 bases). Germline loops: CDR1 MNHNS, CDR2 SASEGT. The CDR3 extends over 15 amino acids. With 6 bases removed from V and 3 bases from J, the gap between germline ends came to 18 bases. CDR3 loop: CASSETGQADYEQYF. CDR3 sequence (DNA): TGTGCCAGCAGCGAGACGGGACAAGCAGACTACGAGCAGTACTTC.

CDR3 residues: CASSELVSGSVDTQYF. The DNA for the CDR3 is TGCGCCAGCAGTGAGTTGGTTAGCGGGAGTGTAGATACGCAGTATTTT. This rearrangement joins TRBV10-2 to TRBJ2-3, with 9 bases lining up with TRBD2. Germline CDR1 is WSHSY and CDR2 is SAAADI. The trim removed 1 base at V and 5 bases at J, leaving 7 bases unmatched. This CDR3 is built from 16 residues.

J is TRBJ1-2 and V is TRBV29-1; weak D call: TRBD1 (6 bases). The CDR3 spans 20 residues. CDR1 and CDR2 from the germline V gene are SQVTM and ANQGSEA. V lost 4 bases and J lost 5, with 35 bases in between. This CDR3 reads CSVAPDGELQARDTPYGYTF. The CDR3 DNA sequence: TGCAGCGTTGCTCCCGATGGCGAGCTTCAAGCCCGGGACACACCGTATGGCTACACCTTC.

This clone was detected only once. The chain carries TRBV27 and TRBJ2-1, with D possibly being TRBD1 (5 bases). The V and J ends lost 1 base and 6 bases respectively, with 7 bases between them. Per germline, CDR1 MNHEY and CDR2 SMNVEV (reference sequence). The CDR3 has 13 residues. The CDR3 sequence: CASSLYRFNEQFF. The CDR3 DNA sequence: TGTGCCAGCAGTTTATACAGGTTCAATGAGCAGTTCTTC.

The rearrangement joins TRBV19 to TRBJ1-1; 7 nucleotides match TRBD1. Trimming cost V 6 bases and J 5 bases; bases outside gene matches: 6. Germline V gene lookup returns CDR1 LNHDA and CDR2 SQIVND (reference sequence). The CDR3 has 13 amino acids. This CDR3 is CASSMTGRTEAFF. DNA for the CDR3: TGTGCCAGTAGCATGACAGGGCGGACTGAAGCTTTCTTT. Filled out from reference TRBV19 and TRBJ1-1, the complete variable domain reads DGGITQSPKYLFRKEGQNVTLSCEQNLNHDAMYWYRQDPGQGLRLIYYSQIVNDFQKGDIAEGYSVSREKKESFPLTVTSAQKNPTAFYLCASSMTGRTEAFFGQGTRLTVV.

The V gene is TRBV27, the J gene TRBJ2-4; no clear D. The length of the CDR3 is 14 residues. Trimming stripped 4 bases from V and 0 bases from J, with 7 bases between. Germline V lookup: CDR1 MNHEY, CDR2 SMNVEV (reference sequence). Written as DNA, the CDR3 is TGTGCCAGCAGTTCCCGTATAGCCAAAAACATTCAGTACTTC. Translating it yields CASSSRIAKNIQYF.

This chain links TRBV7-8 with TRBJ2-1; 8 bases fit TRBD2. Per the germline V gene, CDR1 is SGHVS and CDR2 is FQNEAQ. This CDR3 region has 17 residues. Unmatched junction bases numbered 5, after V lost 1 base and J lost 0 bases. The CDR3 DNA sequence: TGTGCCAGCAGCTTAGTCGGGGGGGCCTCCTCCTACAATGAGCAGTTCTTC. Translating it yields CASSLVGGASSYNEQFF.